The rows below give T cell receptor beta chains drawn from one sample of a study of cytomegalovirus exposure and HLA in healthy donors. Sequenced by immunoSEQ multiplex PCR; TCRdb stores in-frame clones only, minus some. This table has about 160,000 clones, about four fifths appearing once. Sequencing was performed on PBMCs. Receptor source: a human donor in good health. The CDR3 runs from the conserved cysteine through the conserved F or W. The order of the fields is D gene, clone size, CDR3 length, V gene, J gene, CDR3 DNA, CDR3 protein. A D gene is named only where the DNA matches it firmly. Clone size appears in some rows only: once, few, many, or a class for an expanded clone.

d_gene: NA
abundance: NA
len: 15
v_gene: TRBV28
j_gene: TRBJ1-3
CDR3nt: TGTGCCAGCAGTTTAGGAGTCCTCTCTGGAAACACCATATATTTT
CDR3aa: CASSLGVLSGNTIYF

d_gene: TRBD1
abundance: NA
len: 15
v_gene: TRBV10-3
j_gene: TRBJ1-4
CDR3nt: TGTGCCATCAGCGCTGACAGGGGAGAAAGTGAAAAACTGTTTTTT
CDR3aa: CAISADRGESEKLFF

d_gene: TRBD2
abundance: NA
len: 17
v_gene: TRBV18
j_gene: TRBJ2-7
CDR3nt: TGTGCCAGCTCACCCATAGGAACGGGGACTAGCCCGCCGGGGCAGTACTTC
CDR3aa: CASSPIGTGTSPPGQYF

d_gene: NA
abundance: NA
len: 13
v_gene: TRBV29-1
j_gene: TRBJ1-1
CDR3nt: TGCAGCGTTGGACGACACCTGAACACTGAAGCTTTCTTT
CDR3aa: CSVGRHLNTEAFF

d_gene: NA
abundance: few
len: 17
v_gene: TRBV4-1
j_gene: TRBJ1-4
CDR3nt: TGCGCCAGCAGACACAGGTCGCAAGGGACAACTAATGAAAAACTGTTTTTT
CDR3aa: CASRHRSQGTTNEKLFF

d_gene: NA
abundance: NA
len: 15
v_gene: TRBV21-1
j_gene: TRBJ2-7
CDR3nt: TGTGCCAGCAGCAAAATAGTGAGGAGGAGGTTCGGGCAGTACTTC
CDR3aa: CASSKIVRRRFGQYF

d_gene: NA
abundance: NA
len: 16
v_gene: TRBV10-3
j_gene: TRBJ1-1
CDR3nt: TGTGCCATCAGTGCGGAAGTCACTGGGGCGAACACTGAAGCTTTCTTT
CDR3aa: CAISAEVTGANTEAFF

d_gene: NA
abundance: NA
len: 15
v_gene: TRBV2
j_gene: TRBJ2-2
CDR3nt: TGTGCCAGCATCCCCCGGGAAGGCCAAACCGGGGAGCTGTTTTTT
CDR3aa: CASIPREGQTGELFF

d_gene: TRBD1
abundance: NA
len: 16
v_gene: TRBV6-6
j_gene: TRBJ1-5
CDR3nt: TGTGCCAGCAGTTACTACAGGGGGGGGAGCAATCAGCCCCAGCATTTT
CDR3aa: CASSYYRGGSNQPQHF

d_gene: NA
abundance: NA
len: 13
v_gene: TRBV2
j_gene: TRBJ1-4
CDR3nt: TGTGCCAGCAACCCGACAGGTTTTGAAAAACTGTTTTTT
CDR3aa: CASNPTGFEKLFF

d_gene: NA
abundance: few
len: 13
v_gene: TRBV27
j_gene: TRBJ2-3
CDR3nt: TGTGCCAGCGGTCAAAGGGCTAGCGTTACGCAGTATTTT
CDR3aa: CASGQRASVTQYF

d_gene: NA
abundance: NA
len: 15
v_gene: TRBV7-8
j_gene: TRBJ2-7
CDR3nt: TGTGCCAGCAGCTTACGGAGCCTAAAAACCTACGAGCAGTACTTC
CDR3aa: CASSLRSLKTYEQYF

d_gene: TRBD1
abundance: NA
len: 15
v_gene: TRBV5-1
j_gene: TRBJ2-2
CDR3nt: TGCGCCAGCAGCTGGACAGGCGGGAACACCGGGGAGCTGTTTTTT
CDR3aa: CASSWTGGNTGELFF

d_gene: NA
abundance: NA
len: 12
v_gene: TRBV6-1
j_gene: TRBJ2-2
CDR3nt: TGTGCCGCTCTACAGGGAAACGGGGAGCTGTTTTTT
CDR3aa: CAALQGNGELFF

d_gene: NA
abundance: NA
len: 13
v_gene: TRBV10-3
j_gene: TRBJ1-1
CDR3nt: TGTGCCATCAGTCGTCAGGGGAACACTGAAGCTTTCTTT
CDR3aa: CAISRQGNTEAFF